Only a few counts were recorded for the clone carrying this T cell receptor (beta chain). The antigen remains undetermined. Template switching by 5'RACE produced TCR cDNA, adding a universal primer site and UMIs. A single record per CDR3 protein comes from TCRdb applying MiXCR to the 5' RACE reads. The repertoire includes around 160,000 distinct CDR3 sequences, approximately 6.7% of them detected once, and 2.5% to 3% sits in the top ten. The V and J ends lost 2 bases and 10 bases, in that order; junction bases with no gene match: 5. Germline V gene sequence: CDR1 ENHRY, CDR2 SYGVKD. The CDR3 extends over 14 amino acids. The source of the sample is a study of T cells after yellow fever vaccination. Study-level points and caveats: Reappearance after the booster was seen for most primary-vaccination clones, at 95% to 96% CD4 and about 90% CD8. Highly abundant clonotypes carried over from the bulk population could end up in FACS-sorted repertoires as contaminants.

This sequence originates from a man between 18 and 35 years old who received the YFV17D yellow fever vaccine. The sample here was CD4+ T cells sorted from PBMCs, taken 5 days after the first yellow fever vaccination. V is TRBV10-3 and J is TRBJ1-4, with TRBD1 matching 9 bases. CDR3 nucleotide sequence: TGTGCCATCAGTGAGCCGCTGACAGGGGGAAAACTGTTTTTT. Translation gives CAISEPLTGGKLFF.